This T cell receptor beta chain was sequenced for a study of blood T cell repertoires in COVID-19. Study in general: COVID-19 samples collected from the United States, Italy and Spain covered acute and convalescent phases. PBMCs, B-cell-depleted T cells, or T cells were the source of the cDNA or gDNA that made up the material.

This clone came up once. Germline lookup yields CDR1 SGHTA and CDR2 FQGNSA. The CDR3 is 12 residues long. V lost 2 bases to trimming and J lost 8 bases, with 8 bases between them. Per the study methods: Reference gene primer amplification yielded estimated nucleated cell counts. Clones were read by immunoSEQ multiplex PCR, and TCRdb kept only the in-frame ones, dropping some. The DNA was the basis for D and trimming; V, J and clone size are from that table. The sample carries about 140,000 clones, about 82% recorded once. This chain joins TRBV7-2 and TRBJ2-3, with a weak D call TRBD2 (6 bases). The sequenced material came from peripheral blood. This clonotype originated in a man between 45 and 60 years old with acute or convalescent COVID-19. The CDR3 reads CASSLFGGTQYF. The CDR3 DNA reads TGTGCCAGCAGCTTATTCGGGGGTACGCAGTATTTT.